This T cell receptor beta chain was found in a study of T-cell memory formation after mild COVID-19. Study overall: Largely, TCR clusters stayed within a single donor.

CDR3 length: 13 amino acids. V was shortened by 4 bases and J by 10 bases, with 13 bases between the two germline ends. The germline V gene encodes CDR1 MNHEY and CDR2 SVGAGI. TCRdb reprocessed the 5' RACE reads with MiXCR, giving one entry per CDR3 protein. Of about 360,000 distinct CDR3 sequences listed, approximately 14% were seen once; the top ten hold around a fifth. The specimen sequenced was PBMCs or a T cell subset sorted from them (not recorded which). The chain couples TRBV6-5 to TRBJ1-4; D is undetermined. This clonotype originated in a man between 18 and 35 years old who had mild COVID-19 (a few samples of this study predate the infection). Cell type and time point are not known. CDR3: CASSSGRSGKLFF. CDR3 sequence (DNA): TGTGCCAGCAGTTCGGGCCGGAGTGGAAAACTGTTTTTT.